One sample yielded the 20 T cell receptor beta chains listed below, sequenced in a study of T cell responses to AZD1222 COVID-19 vaccine. TCRdb keeps only in-frame clones here, not all; method: immunoSEQ multiplex PCR. The sample yields about 150,000 clones, over 80% seen once. The sample consisted of peripheral blood, taken 28 days after the second AZD1222 dose. These receptor sequences come from an adult who received the AZD1222 COVID-19 vaccine.

The chain has TRBV5-1 and TRBJ2-2, with 9 bases identical to TRBD1. There are 14 residues in the CDR3. The V segment lost 5 bases and the J segment 4 bases; nucleotides outside the gene matches: 3. From germline, CDR1 is SGHRS and CDR2 YFSETQ. CDR3 sequence (DNA): TGCGCCAGCAGAGGACAGGGGAGCACCGGGGAGCTGTTTTTT. Translating it yields CASRGQGSTGELFF.

In regard to this clone: One end of the junction varies from germline; a read error may be responsible. The V gene is TRBV6-1, the J gene TRBJ2-7; D is perhaps TRBD1 or TRBD2 (5 bases each). Looked up from germline, CDR1 is MNHNS and CDR2 is SASEGT. The CDR3 sequence is 12 residues long. CDR3 in amino acids: CASSEARDGAHF. The CDR3 DNA is TGTGCCAGCAGTGAAGCAAGGGACGGGGCCCACTTC.

Written as DNA, the CDR3 is TGTGCCAGCTCACTAAAAGAGGGACAGAACCCACCGAACCAAATGAACACTGAAGCTTTCTTT. Protein: CASSLKEGQNPPNQMNTEAFF. The chain carries TRBV18 and TRBJ1-1; 7 positions match TRBD1. The CDR3 has 21 amino acids. J lost 0 bases, V lost 4 bases, and 23 bases had no gene match. Per the germline V gene, CDR1 is KGHSH and CDR2 is LQKENI.

The rearrangement joins TRBV6-6 to TRBJ2-3; no reliable D call. This CDR3 contains 16 residues. V lost 0 bases, J lost 2 bases, and 12 bases lay in between. CDR1 is MNHNY and CDR2 is SVGAGI in the germline V gene (reference sequence). CDR3 sequence: CASSYSRETHTDTQYF. DNA of the CDR3: TGTGCCAGCAGTTACTCGCGTGAGACTCACACAGATACGCAGTATTTT.

The CDR3 region is CASSPDRAFF. Written as DNA, the CDR3 is TGTGCCAGCAGCCCGGATCGGGCTTTCTTT. The chain combines TRBV27 with TRBJ1-1; D is unresolved. Germline assignment: CDR1 MNHEY and CDR2 SMNVEV (reference sequence). V lost 6 bases, J lost 11 bases, and 10 bases lay in between. The CDR3 sequence is 10 residues long.

The J gene is TRBJ2-3, the V gene TRBV5-4; D unresolved. The CDR3 sequence is 15 residues long. Germline CDR1 is SGHNT and CDR2 is YYREEE (reference sequence). V dropped 2 bases and J dropped 2 bases, with 12 bases sitting between them. The CDR3 nucleotides are TGTGCCAGCAGCTTAGTACCCATTCCCACAGATACGCAGTATTTT. Translating gives CASSLVPIPTDTQYF.

The chain has TRBV5-4 and TRBJ1-2; D not resolved. Trimming stripped 1 base from V and 4 bases from J, with 17 bases between. Germline V gives CDR1 SGHNT, CDR2 YYREEE (reference sequence). The CDR3 extends over 16 amino acids. CDR3 nucleotide sequence: TGTGCCAGCAGCTTGTGGGGATCTGGGCGACTCTATGGCTACACCTTC. It encodes CASSLWGSGRLYGYTF.

The chain joins TRBV10-3 to TRBJ2-3, with 11 nucleotides matching TRBD2. J gave up 1 base and V 0 bases, and 0 bases lay outside the gene matches. CDR1 ENHRY and CDR2 SYGVKD come from the germline V gene. CDR3 length: 16 residues. CDR3 sequence reads: CAISESLAGGTDTQYF. In nucleotides, the CDR3 is TGTGCCATCAGTGAGTCACTAGCGGGGGGCACAGATACGCAGTATTTT.

The rearrangement joins TRBV19 to TRBJ1-2; 9 bases fit TRBD1. CDR3 length: 15 residues. Germline V gene sequence: CDR1 LNHDA, CDR2 SQIVND (reference sequence). After removal of 5 bases from V and 3 bases from J, the junction contained 7 bases not matched to a gene. The CDR3 protein is CASSPGQGGDYGYTF. The CDR3 DNA sequence: TGTGCCAGTAGTCCGGGACAGGGAGGGGACTATGGCTACACCTTC.

The rearrangement links TRBV6-1 to TRBJ1-1, with D possibly matching TRBD1 (6 bases). The CDR3 spans 16 residues. The V end lost 2 bases, the J end lost 0 bases, and 13 bases lay between the germline ends. Per the germline V gene, CDR1 is MNHNS and CDR2 is SASEGT. The CDR3 here is CASSERFDRLNTEAFF. CDR3 DNA sequence: TGTGCCAGCAGTGAAAGGTTCGACAGGCTGAACACTGAAGCTTTCTTT.

The chain uses TRBV3-1 (or the pseudogene TRBV3-2) and TRBJ1-1; TRBD1 matches at 11 bases. From germline, CDR1 is LGHDT and CDR2 YNNKEL (reference sequence). The V and J ends lost 3 bases and 11 bases, in that order; junction bases with no gene match: 8. CDR3 length equals 14 residues. The CDR3: CASSQVGQGAGAFF. The CDR3 coding sequence is TGTGCCAGCAGCCAGGTCGGACAGGGGGCTGGGGCTTTCTTT.

The chain links TRBV3-1 (or the pseudogene TRBV3-2) to TRBJ2-2; 11 nucleotides align to TRBD2. The germline gives CDR1 LGHDT, CDR2 YNNKEL (reference sequence). The V segment lost 6 bases and the J segment 7 bases; nucleotides outside the gene matches: 10. This CDR3 contains 16 residues. CDR3 sequence reads: CASSLAGGPIGGELFF. The CDR3 DNA reads TGTGCCAGCAGTTTAGCGGGAGGGCCGATCGGCGGGGAGCTGTTTTTT.

In its sample, this clone was seen once. V and J are TRBV3-1 (or the pseudogene TRBV3-2) and TRBJ1-1; tentative D call: TRBD1 (5 bases). Germline V gene sequence: CDR1 LGHDT, CDR2 YNNKEL (reference sequence). With 4 bases removed from V and 6 bases from J, the gap between germline ends came to 21 bases. The CDR3 length is 16 residues. In nucleotides, the CDR3 is TGTGCCAGCAGCCCCACCCGGGGGGGGAAAGGTGCTGAAGCTTTCTTT. Amino acid sequence: CASSPTRGGKGAEAFF.

The chain employs TRBV10-3 and TRBJ2-1; 8 bases agree with TRBD1. The CDR3 runs 18 residues. V lost 2 bases and J lost 6; bases outside the gene matches: 15. CDR1 ENHRY and CDR2 SYGVKD come from the germline V gene. The CDR3 region is CAISERGQGTGLFNEQFF. DNA for the CDR3: TGTGCCATCAGTGAGCGAGGACAGGGTACGGGCCTCTTCAATGAGCAGTTCTTC.

V is TRBV6-5 and J is TRBJ1-4; no firm D call. V shed 2 bases and J shed 5 bases, with 12 bases lying between them. This CDR3 contains 15 residues. CDR1 is MNHEY, CDR2 SVGAGI, per germline. The CDR3 here is CASSYGDQRNEKLFF. CDR3 nucleotide sequence: TGTGCCAGCAGTTACGGGGATCAACGAAATGAAAAACTGTTTTTT.

The CDR3 loop reads CGKGALSYEQYF. The DNA of the CDR3 is TGCGGAAAAGGTGCGTTATCCTACGAGCAGTACTTC. The chain combines TRBV29-1 with TRBJ2-7; no reliable D call. CDR3 length: 12 residues. Germline V gene sequence: CDR1 SQVTM, CDR2 ANQGSEA.

This clone was observed once. The gene calls are TRBV19 and TRBJ2-5, with D perhaps being TRBD1 or TRBD2 (7 bases each). The CDR3 has 17 amino acids. CDR1 LNHDA and CDR2 SQIVND come from the germline V gene (reference sequence). Trimming took off 4 bases at V and 0 bases at J, with 18 bases between the two ends. The CDR3 spells CASSTRDREGDQETQYF. CDR3 bases: TGTGCCAGTAGTACCCGAGACAGGGAGGGGGACCAAGAGACCCAGTACTTC. The full variable domain, completed using reference TRBV19 and TRBJ2-5, is DGGITQSPKYLFRKEGQNVTLSCEQNLNHDAMYWYRQDPGQGLRLIYYSQIVNDFQKGDIAEGYSVSREKKESFPLTVTSAQKNPTAFYLCASSTRDREGDQETQYFGPGTRLLVL.

By sample fraction, this clone is medium-sized (0.01 to 0.1%). The V and J genes are TRBV6-2 or TRBV6-3 and TRBJ2-3; D gene uncertain. The germline V gene has CDR1 MNHEY and CDR2 SVGEGT. With 6 bases removed from V and 5 bases from J, the gap between germline ends came to 12 bases. The CDR3 extends over 13 amino acids. CDR3 loop: CASSQEEIDTQYF. In DNA form, the CDR3 reads TGTGCCAGCAGCCAAGAAGAGATAGATACGCAGTATTTT.

V and J are TRBV6-5 and TRBJ2-7; TRBD1 agrees at 8 bases. The CDR3 runs 13 residues. Germline V CDR1 and CDR2: MNHEY, SVGAGI. J gave up 4 bases and V 6 bases, and 5 bases lay outside the gene matches. The CDR3 spells CASSLDRAYEQYF. CDR3 sequence (DNA): TGTGCCAGCAGCCTGGACAGGGCTTACGAGCAGTACTTC.

J is TRBJ2-1 and V is TRBV4-1; 9 nucleotides match TRBD2. The ends lost 3 bases at V and 6 bases at J; junction bases unmatched: 3. The CDR3 runs 14 residues. The germline gives CDR1 MGHRA, CDR2 YSYEKL. The CDR3, as DNA: TGCGCCAGCAGCCAGGGACTAGCCTCCAATGAGCAGTTCTTC. Amino acid sequence: CASSQGLASNEQFF.